This T cell receptor beta chain was captured in a study of T cells in Graves' hyperthyroidism and ophthalmopathy (dated by TCRdb to about 2019). With respect to the entire study: To identify distinguishing TCR V-J signatures, a discovery cohort of 95 to 100 patients was used, comprising 40 to 45 with Graves' ophthalmopathy and some 57 with stable Graves' hyperthyroidism. The 95 to 100 discovery patients were divided at random into training and test sets in a 7:3 ratio. After blood sampling, hyperthyroidism patients were treated with methimazole at a starting dose of 30 mg daily, and ophthalmopathy patients were treated with high-dose intravenous methylprednisolone. TCR Vbeta CDR3 sequencing of some 140 peripheral blood samples (about 45 ophthalmopathy, about 75 hyperthyroidism and around 17 progressor patients) is reported in the paper. Whether ophthalmopathy could be predicted prospectively was tested in an independent validation cohort made up of under 20 hyperthyroidism patients plus 17 patients who later progressed to ophthalmopathy. In addition, the study compared T-cell repertoires in thyroid tissue and in blood from about 6 Graves' hyperthyroidism patients. Broader findings and caveats from the paper: Sample size was not statistically predetermined, and investigators were not blinded to group allocation. Most expanded thyroid clonotypes (frequency above 0.001) were also found in blood, which suggests that blood repertoires may mirror thyroid immune responses. In validation, the model predicted progression to ophthalmopathy a median of around 6.5 months before onset, with over 55% sensitivity and about 72% specificity. Ophthalmopathy was separated from stable hyperthyroidism by a 13 V-J signature model, with 87.88% sensitivity and 81% to 83% specificity obtained in cross-validation and 80%/75% obtained in testing.

The CDR3 contains 13 residues, cysteine and phenylalanine counted. Only the CDR3 DNA is retained, 39 bases long and in frame from the first base. At the junction V is shortened by 8 bases and J by 3 bases, with 13 bases in between. CDR1 and CDR2, looked up from the germline V gene, are ENHRY and SYGVKD. This clonotype was observed a few times. Its antigen is unknown. Base quality data are lacking; no much larger clone is found one base away. Amplification of TCR beta CDR3 regions was carried out from RNA transcripts. The first round of RT-PCR for the TCR CDR3 was performed with the HTBI primer set and the Qiagen OneStep RT-PCR kit. A second multiplex PCR round built the libraries, followed by size selection and purification. Paired-end sequencing of the libraries was performed with 100 bp reads on an Illumina HiSeq2000. As for the original processing: SOAPnuke was used to process the raw data, throwing out any read that contained adapters or uncalled bases, had a mean Phred below 15, or lacked an exact constant-primer or identifier match. COPE v1.2.5 was used to merge high-quality paired reads, and clonotypes were defined as unique nucleotide sequences. MiTCR v1.1 was used to align the clonotypes against IMGT TRBV, TRBD and TRBJ reference segments. Only V-J combinations with frequency above 0.0001, covering approximately 99% of repertoires, were analysed. The TCS score was defined as F50 (clonal expansion) divided by E x V (chaos), with BLOSUM62-based TCRdist calculated between CDR3 peptides within each V-J. Welch's t-statistics and random forest reduced 500 to 650 V-J features to about 12, which were used in a naive Bayes classifier (R e1071). Thyroid-blood repertoire similarity was quantified with the Morisita-Horn index. Starting from the raw public reads, TCRdb applied fastp trimming at Q25, assembled clones with MiXCR and retained in-frame beta chains. Every entry covers one CDR3 protein and lists the most common genes and DNA from its rows. The V and J calls reflect TCRdb's pipeline rather than the authors' work. Within this sample are more than 500,000 distinct CDR3 sequences, with about 46% of them counted one time only. The ten largest account for 44% of the sample.

Patients with uncontrolled infections, other autoimmune diseases, pregnancy or lactation were excluded. Diagnoses were based on clinical symptoms, serum thyroxine and TRAb, thyroid ultrasound and orbital computed tomography. Total RNA was extracted with Trizol reagent, and quality was checked on an Agilent 2100 Bioanalyzer. The rearrangement joined TRBV10-3 to TRBJ1-2; the D gene cannot be named for sure. The sample comprised peripheral blood or thyroid tissue (not recorded which). The receptor was derived from an adult woman with Graves' disease, either hyperthyroidism or ophthalmopathy (not recorded which). The CDR3 amino acid sequence is: CAIGGIEDYGYTF. In nucleotide form, the sequence is TGTGCCATCGGCGGGATAGAAGACTATGGCTACACCTTC.